This TCR beta chain derives from a study of CD8+ T cells in alopecia areata. Study details: Treated individuals took tofacitinib by mouth, 5 to 10 mg twice daily. A 6-month period off drug followed tofacitinib, which lasted 6 to 18 months.

The germline gives CDR1 LNHNV, CDR2 YYDKDF (reference sequence). The length of the CDR3 is 18 residues. With 7 bases removed from V and 0 bases from J, the gap between germline ends came to 24 bases. Alopecia areata patients had lesional scalp punch biopsies and peripheral blood taken from them. Study-wide results and limits: Compared with normal scalp, lesional scalp had higher clonality and more expanded CD8+ clones.

With respect to this clone: Its cognate antigen is unknown.

Sequencing relied on a cDNA template that was reverse transcribed from extracted RNA. Sequencing was performed with immunoSEQ multiplex PCR; in TCRdb, only in-frame clones are kept and a portion is missing. The top ten hold less than 8% of the sample, which has 140,000 to 150,000 clones, approximately 45% seen once. The origin of this receptor is a human donor with alopecia areata. The sequenced material came from CD4+ T cells sorted from blood. The chain has TRBV15 and TRBJ1-2; no reliable D call. The CDR3 nucleotides are TGTGCCACCAACAGCAGATACCGGGCGGCGGCCTCTAACTATGGCTACACCTTC. This translates into CATNSRYRAAASNYGYTF.